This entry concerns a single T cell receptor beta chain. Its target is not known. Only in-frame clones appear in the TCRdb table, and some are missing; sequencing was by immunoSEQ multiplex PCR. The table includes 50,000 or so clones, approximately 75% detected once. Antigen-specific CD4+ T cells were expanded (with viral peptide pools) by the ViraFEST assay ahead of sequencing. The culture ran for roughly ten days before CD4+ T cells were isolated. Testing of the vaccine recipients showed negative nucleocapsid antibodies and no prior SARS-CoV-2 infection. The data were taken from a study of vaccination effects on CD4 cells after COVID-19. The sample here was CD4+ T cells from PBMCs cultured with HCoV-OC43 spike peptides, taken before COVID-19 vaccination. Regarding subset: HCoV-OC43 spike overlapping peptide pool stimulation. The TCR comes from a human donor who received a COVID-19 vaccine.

Here the CDR3 reads CASSFLAEETQYF. The CDR3 bases are TGTGCCAGCAGCTTCCTAGCGGAGGAGACCCAGTACTTC. The rearrangement links TRBV13 to TRBJ2-5, with TRBD2 matching 7 bases. The ends lost 3 bases at V and 5 bases at J; junction bases unmatched: 3. This CDR3 spans 13 amino acids. Per the germline V gene, CDR1 is PRHDT and CDR2 is FYEKMQ (reference sequence).